Listed below are T cell receptor beta chains from one sample, sequenced in a study of cytomegalovirus exposure and HLA in healthy donors. Sequencing was performed with immunoSEQ multiplex PCR; in TCRdb, only in-frame clones are kept and a portion is missing. The sample lists some 130,000 clones, 65% to 90% occurring once. Sequencing was done on a sample of PBMCs. Receptors were obtained from a male donor in good health and CMV-seropositive. Both conserved end residues are part of each CDR3. Each record gives: V gene, clone size, D gene, J gene, CDR3 DNA, CDR3 protein. A D gene is named only where the DNA matches it firmly. Only part of the rows carry a size: once, few, many, or a class if the clone is expanded.

V gene: TRBV7-2; clone size: -; D gene: TRBD1; J gene: TRBJ1-2; CDR3 DNA: TGTGCCAGCAGCCTACCCGGGCAGGGGGCCACCTTC; CDR3 protein: CASSLPGQGATF
V gene: TRBV4-2; clone size: few; D gene: -; J gene: TRBJ1-1; CDR3 DNA: TGTGCCAGCAGCCAAGGGAGGGCAGGGCACACTGAAGCTTTCTTT; CDR3 protein: CASSQGRAGHTEAFF
V gene: TRBV7-9; clone size: -; D gene: TRBD2; J gene: TRBJ2-7; CDR3 DNA: TGCGCCAGCAGCCAAGATGGAGCCGGGAGGGCCGGCGAGCAGTACTTC; CDR3 protein: CASSQDGAGRAGEQYF
V gene: TRBV30; clone size: few; D gene: TRBD1; J gene: TRBJ1-6; CDR3 DNA: TGTGCCTGGAGTGTACAGGGGGCCAATAATTCACCCCTCCACTTT; CDR3 protein: CAWSVQGANNSPLHF
V gene: TRBV11-2; clone size: -; D gene: TRBD2; J gene: TRBJ2-7; CDR3 DNA: TGTGCCAGCAGCTGGGGGCTAGCGGGAGGGCCCGACGAGCAGTACTTC; CDR3 protein: CASSWGLAGGPDEQYF
V gene: TRBV19; clone size: -; D gene: -; J gene: TRBJ1-1; CDR3 DNA: TGTGCCAGTAGTATGAGTCCTCGAGTGACTGAAGCTTTCTTT; CDR3 protein: CASSMSPRVTEAFF
V gene: TRBV5-4; clone size: -; D gene: -; J gene: TRBJ2-3; CDR3 DNA: TGTGCCAGCAGCGAGGACTTTTCAGATACGCAGTATTTT; CDR3 protein: CASSEDFSDTQYF
V gene: TRBV18; clone size: -; D gene: -; J gene: TRBJ2-7; CDR3 DNA: TGTGCCAGCTCTTCTCACCCGGGGTTCTCCTACGAGCAGTACTTC; CDR3 protein: CASSSHPGFSYEQYF
V gene: TRBV5-5; clone size: -; D gene: TRBD2; J gene: TRBJ2-3; CDR3 DNA: TGTGCCAGCAGCTCGGGACTAGCGGGAGCCGGAAATACGCAGTATTTT; CDR3 protein: CASSSGLAGAGNTQYF
V gene: TRBV7-2; clone size: -; D gene: TRBD2; J gene: TRBJ2-1; CDR3 DNA: TGTGCCAGCAGCCCCTTTCGCAGCGGGAGGGCCTACAATGAGCAGTTCTTC; CDR3 protein: CASSPFRSGRAYNEQFF
V gene: TRBV30; clone size: -; D gene: -; J gene: TRBJ2-5; CDR3 DNA: TGTGCCTGGAGTACAAGCCAAGAGACCCAGTACTTC; CDR3 protein: CAWSTSQETQYF
V gene: TRBV29-1; clone size: -; D gene: -; J gene: TRBJ1-1; CDR3 DNA: TGCAGCGCCGTCCCCCAGCGAACTGGGAACACTGAAGCTTTCTTT; CDR3 protein: CSAVPQRTGNTEAFF
V gene: TRBV28; clone size: -; D gene: TRBD2; J gene: TRBJ2-1; CDR3 DNA: TGTGCCAGCAGTTTAGGGAGGGCGGGGAATGAGCAGTTCTTC; CDR3 protein: CASSLGRAGNEQFF
V gene: TRBV7-8; clone size: -; D gene: TRBD1; J gene: TRBJ1-3; CDR3 DNA: TGTGCCAGCAGGGGGGGACAGGAGATCAGACTCTCTGGAAACACCATATATTTT; CDR3 protein: CASRGGQEIRLSGNTIYF
V gene: TRBV29-1; clone size: few; D gene: TRBD1; J gene: TRBJ2-1; CDR3 DNA: TGCAGCTCTGAGACAGGGGGGGACAATGAGCAGTTCTTC; CDR3 protein: CSSETGGDNEQFF
V gene: TRBV14; clone size: -; D gene: -; J gene: TRBJ1-1; CDR3 DNA: TGTGCCAGCAGCCACCACGGGGGAGAGGCTTTCTTT; CDR3 protein: CASSHHGGEAFF
V gene: TRBV19; clone size: -; D gene: -; J gene: TRBJ2-2; CDR3 DNA: TGTGCCACTGGGGCCGGGACTCACATAACCGACAACACCGGGGAGCTGTTTTTT; CDR3 protein: CATGAGTHITDNTGELFF
V gene: TRBV15; clone size: -; D gene: TRBD1; J gene: TRBJ2-7; CDR3 DNA: TGTGCCACCAGACAACAGGGGGTAGACTACGAGCAGTACTTC; CDR3 protein: CATRQQGVDYEQYF
V gene: TRBV7-6; clone size: once; D gene: -; J gene: TRBJ1-4; CDR3 DNA: TGTGCCAGCAGCTTAGAGGTGGGGGCCGGAAAACTGTTTTTT; CDR3 protein: CASSLEVGAGKLFF
V gene: TRBV27; clone size: -; D gene: -; J gene: TRBJ1-1; CDR3 DNA: TGTGCCAGCAGTTTTGGAGGGCGCACTGAAGCTTTCTTT; CDR3 protein: CASSFGGRTEAFF
V gene: TRBV7-2; clone size: few; D gene: -; J gene: TRBJ1-5; CDR3 DNA: TGTGCCAGCAGCTTACGGGGGAATCAGCCCCAGCATTTT; CDR3 protein: CASSLRGNQPQHF
V gene: TRBV29-1; clone size: -; D gene: TRBD1; J gene: TRBJ2-7; CDR3 DNA: TGCAGCGTGCGGACAGGGGCTTATTACGAGCAGTACTTC; CDR3 protein: CSVRTGAYYEQYF
V gene: TRBV7-7; clone size: -; D gene: TRBD2; J gene: TRBJ2-3; CDR3 DNA: TGTGCTAGCAGCTCTAGCGGGAGTCGGGCAGATACGCAGTATTTT; CDR3 protein: CASSSSGSRADTQYF
V gene: TRBV19; clone size: -; D gene: TRBD1; J gene: TRBJ2-7; CDR3 DNA: TGTGCCAGTAGTATAGCCGGACAGGGATCCTCCTACGAGCAGTACTTC; CDR3 protein: CASSIAGQGSSYEQYF